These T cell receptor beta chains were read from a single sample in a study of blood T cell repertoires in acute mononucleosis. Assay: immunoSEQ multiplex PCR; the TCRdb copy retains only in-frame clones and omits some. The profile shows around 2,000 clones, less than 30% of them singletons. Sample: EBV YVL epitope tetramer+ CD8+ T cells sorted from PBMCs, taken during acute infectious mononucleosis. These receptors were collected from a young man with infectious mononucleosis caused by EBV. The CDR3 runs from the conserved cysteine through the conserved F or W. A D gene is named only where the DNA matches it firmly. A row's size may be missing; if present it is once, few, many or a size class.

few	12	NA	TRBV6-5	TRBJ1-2	TGTGCCAGCAGTTACGCCAGGGACGGCTACACCTTC	CASSYARDGYTF
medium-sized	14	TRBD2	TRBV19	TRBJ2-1	TGTGCCAGTAGTACCCTCACTAGCGTTGGTGAGCAGTTCTTC	CASSTLTSVGEQFF
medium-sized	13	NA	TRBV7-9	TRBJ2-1	TGTGCCAGCAGCCCGCAACTGGGCCATGAGCAGTTCTTC	CASSPQLGHEQFF
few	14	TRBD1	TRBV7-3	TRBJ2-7	TGTGCCAGCAGCCCCAGACAGGGAACCTACGAGCAGTACTTC	CASSPRQGTYEQYF
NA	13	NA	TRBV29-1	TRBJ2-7	TGCAGCGTTGGTGGGGTGAGTTCCTACGAGCAGTACTTC	CSVGGVSSYEQYF
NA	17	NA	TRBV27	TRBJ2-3	TGTGCCAGCAGTTTAGCGCTGGCCAACGTAAACACAGATACGCAGTATTTT	CASSLALANVNTDTQYF
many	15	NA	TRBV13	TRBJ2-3	TGTGCCAGCAGCCCCACGCTAGGCGGCGCAGATACGCAGTATTTT	CASSPTLGGADTQYF
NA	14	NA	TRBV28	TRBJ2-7	TGTGCCATCAGGGGGGACGACACCTCCTACGAGCAGTACTTC	CAIRGDDTSYEQYF
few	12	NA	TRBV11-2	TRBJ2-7	TGTGCCAGCAGCTTGTACAGCTACGAGCAGTACTTC	CASSLYSYEQYF
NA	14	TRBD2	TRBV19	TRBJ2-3	TGTGCCAGTAGAACAGCGGGAGACTCCGATACGCAGTATTTT	CASRTAGDSDTQYF
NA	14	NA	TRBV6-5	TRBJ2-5	TGTGCCAGCAGTTACTATGGTGGGAGAGAGACCCAGTACTTC	CASSYYGGRETQYF
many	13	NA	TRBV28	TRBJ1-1	TGTGCCAGCAGTCAGGGGCTAGGCACTGAAGCTTTCTTT	CASSQGLGTEAFF
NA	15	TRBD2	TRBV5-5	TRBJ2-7	TGTGCCAGCAGCCAAGATACTAGCGGGAGAGCCGAGCAGTACTTC	CASSQDTSGRAEQYF
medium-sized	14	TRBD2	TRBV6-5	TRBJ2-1	TGTGCCGGCAATAGCGGGAGCGCCTACAATGAGCAGTTCTTC	CAGNSGSAYNEQFF
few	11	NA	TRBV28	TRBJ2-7	TGTGCCAGCAACGACGGCCACCTACTGTACTTC	CASNDGHLLYF
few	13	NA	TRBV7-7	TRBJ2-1	TGTGCCAGCAGCCCGCAACTGGGCCATGAGCAGTTCTTC	CASSPQLGHEQFF